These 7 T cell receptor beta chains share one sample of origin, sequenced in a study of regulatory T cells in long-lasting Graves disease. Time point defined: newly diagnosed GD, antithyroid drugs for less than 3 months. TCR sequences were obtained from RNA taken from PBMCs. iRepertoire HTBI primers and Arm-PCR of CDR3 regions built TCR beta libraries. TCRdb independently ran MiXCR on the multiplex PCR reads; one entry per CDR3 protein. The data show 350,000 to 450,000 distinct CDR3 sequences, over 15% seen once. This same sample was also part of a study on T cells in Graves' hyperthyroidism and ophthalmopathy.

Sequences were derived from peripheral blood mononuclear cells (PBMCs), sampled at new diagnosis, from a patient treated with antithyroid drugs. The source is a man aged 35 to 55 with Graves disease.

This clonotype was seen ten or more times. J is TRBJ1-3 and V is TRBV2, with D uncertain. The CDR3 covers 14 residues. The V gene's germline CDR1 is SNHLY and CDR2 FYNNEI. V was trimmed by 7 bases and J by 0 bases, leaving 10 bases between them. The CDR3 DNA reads TGTGCCAGCACATATGCTGCCTCTGGAAACACCATATATTTT. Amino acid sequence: CASTYAASGNTIYF.

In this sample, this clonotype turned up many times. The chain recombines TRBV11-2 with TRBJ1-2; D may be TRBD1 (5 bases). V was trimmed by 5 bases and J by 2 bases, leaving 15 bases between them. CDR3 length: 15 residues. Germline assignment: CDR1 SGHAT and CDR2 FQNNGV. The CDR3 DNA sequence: TGTGCCAGCAGCCCCTCGTCGGGGCCCAACTATGGCTACACCTTC. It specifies CASSPSSGPNYGYTF.

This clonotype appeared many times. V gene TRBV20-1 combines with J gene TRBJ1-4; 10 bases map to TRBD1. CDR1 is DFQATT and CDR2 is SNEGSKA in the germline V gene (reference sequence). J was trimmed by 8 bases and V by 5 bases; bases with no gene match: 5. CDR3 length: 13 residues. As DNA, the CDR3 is TGCAGTGCTCGGACAGGGGGAAAGGAAAAACTGTTTTTT. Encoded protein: CSARTGGKEKLFF.

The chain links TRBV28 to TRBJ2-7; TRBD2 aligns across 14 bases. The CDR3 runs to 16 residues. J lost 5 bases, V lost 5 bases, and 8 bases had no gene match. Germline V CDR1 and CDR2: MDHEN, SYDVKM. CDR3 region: CASSIPGLAGVNEQYF. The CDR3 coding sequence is TGTGCCAGCAGTATACCGGGACTAGCGGGAGTCAACGAGCAGTACTTC.

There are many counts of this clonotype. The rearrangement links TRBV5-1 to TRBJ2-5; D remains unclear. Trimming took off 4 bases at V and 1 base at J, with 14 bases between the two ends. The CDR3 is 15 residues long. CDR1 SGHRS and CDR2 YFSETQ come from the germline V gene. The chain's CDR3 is CASSKGTIIQETQYF. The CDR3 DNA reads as TGCGCCAGCAGCAAAGGCACGATAATCCAAGAGACCCAGTACTTC.

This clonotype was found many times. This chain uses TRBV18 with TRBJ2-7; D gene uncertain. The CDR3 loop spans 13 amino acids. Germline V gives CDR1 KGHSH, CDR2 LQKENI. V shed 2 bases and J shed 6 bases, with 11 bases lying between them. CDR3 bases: TGTGCCAGCTCACCAGTTAACAGAGGCGAGCAGTACTTC. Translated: CASSPVNRGEQYF.

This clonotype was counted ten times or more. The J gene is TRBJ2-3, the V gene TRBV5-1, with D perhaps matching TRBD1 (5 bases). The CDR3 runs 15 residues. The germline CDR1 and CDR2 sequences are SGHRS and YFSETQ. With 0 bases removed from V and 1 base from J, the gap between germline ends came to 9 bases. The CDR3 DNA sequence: TGCGCCAGCAGCTTGGAAGGGGCCGGCACAGATACGCAGTATTTT. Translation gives CASSLEGAGTDTQYF.